The clone carrying this TCR beta chain appeared a few times. Its target is not known. Gene names are mouse gene names. The sequence runs out 4 residues before the end of the CDR3; the remainder is reconstructed from the germline J gene. RNA was isolated and reverse transcribed to cDNA, the sequencing template. Only in-frame clones appear in the TCRdb table, and some are missing; sequencing was by immunoSEQ multiplex PCR. The profile covers 15,000 to 20,000 clones, none occurring a single time. These data belong to a study of CD8+ T cells in alopecia areata. Study-wide results and caveats: Scalp samples also contribute reads from the resident alphabeta T cells found in normal skin.

The CDR3 length is 13 residues. Germline assignment: CDR1 NNHDY and CDR2 SYVADS. The V and J ends lost 8 bases and 4 bases, in that order; junction bases with no gene match: 4. The study sorted pooled cutaneous lymph node cells by CD4, CD8alpha, NKG2D, NKG2ACE and other markers. The sample consisted of CD8+ T cells sorted from a lymph node. This clonotype was sampled from a C3H/HeJ mouse with alopecia areata. Strain haplotype (MHC): H2-k. V gene TRBV13-3 combines with J gene TRBJ2-1, with 9 bases lining up with TRBD1. CDR3 DNA (partial): TGTGCCAGACCGGGACAGGGATATGCT. Its protein is CARPGQGYA. The full CDR3 sequence reads CARPGQGYAEQFF.